This TCR beta chain was identified in a study of CD8+CD57+ T cells in acquired aplastic anemia. The CDR3 spans 13 residues. V was clipped by 5 bases and J by 8 bases, with 13 bases between them. Germline CDR1 SGHTA, CDR2 FQGTGA. Study results and limitations: Some 31 sequences, all CD8+ CDR3, were shared between patients and controls.

On this clonotype: What it recognizes is unknown. This may be a read error: a much more frequent sequence differs by one nucleotide.

Genomic DNA, the template, was used for profiling of the TCR beta VDJ and CDR3. TCRdb independently ran MiXCR on the reads; one entry per CDR3 protein. This table holds about 120,000 distinct CDR3 sequences, 45% to 60% found once. The authors sequenced patients whose flow cytometry had shown CD8+CD57+ cell expansion. Every one of the patients had aplastic anemia (severe, acquired). Prior therapy had not been administered to any patient at the time of blood sampling. The rearrangement uses TRBV7-3 and TRBJ2-1; D is uncertain. Sequencing input: sorted CD4+, CD8+, or CD8+CD57+ T cells (not recorded which) from PBMCs. This clonotype was obtained from a human donor with aplastic anemia. CDR3 in DNA: TGTGCCAGCAGCGTGTGGGCGGCCGATGAGCAGTTCTTC. Residues: CASSVWAADEQFF.